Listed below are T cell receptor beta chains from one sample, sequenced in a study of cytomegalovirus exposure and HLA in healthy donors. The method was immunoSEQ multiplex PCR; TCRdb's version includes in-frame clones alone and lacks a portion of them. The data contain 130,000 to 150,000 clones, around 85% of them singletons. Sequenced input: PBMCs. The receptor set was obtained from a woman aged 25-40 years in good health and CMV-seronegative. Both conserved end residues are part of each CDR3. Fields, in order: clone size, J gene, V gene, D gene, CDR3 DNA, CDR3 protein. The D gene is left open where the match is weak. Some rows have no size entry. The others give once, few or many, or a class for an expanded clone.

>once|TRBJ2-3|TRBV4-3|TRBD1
TGCGCCAGCAGCTTTTCCGGGACAGGGCGCACAGATACGCAGTATTTT
CASSFSGTGRTDTQYF
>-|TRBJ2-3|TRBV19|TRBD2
TGTGCCAGTACCCCTATCTCTAGCGGGGGGGCAGATACGCAGTATTTT
CASTPISSGGADTQYF
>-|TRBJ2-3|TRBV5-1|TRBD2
TGCGCCAGCAGCTCCGAGGGACTAGCGGGAACAGATACGCAGTATTTT
CASSSEGLAGTDTQYF
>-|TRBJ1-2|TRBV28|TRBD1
TGTGCCAGCAGTTCTTACAGGGACAGCCTTTATGGCTACACCTTC
CASSSYRDSLYGYTF
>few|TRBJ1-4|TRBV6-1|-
TGTGCCAGCAGTGACGCAGGGCGCTCGACTAATGAAAAACTGTTTTTT
CASSDAGRSTNEKLFF
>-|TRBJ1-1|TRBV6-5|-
TGTGCCAGCAGCCTATTAGTGAACACTGAAGCTTTCTTT
CASSLLVNTEAFF
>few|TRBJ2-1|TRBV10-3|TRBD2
TGTGCCATCAGCAGCGGGGGGTGGGATGAGCAGTTCTTC
CAISSGGWDEQFF
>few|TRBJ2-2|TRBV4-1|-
TGCGCCAGCAGCCAAGATGGGGCCGATACCGGGGAGCTGTTTTTT
CASSQDGADTGELFF
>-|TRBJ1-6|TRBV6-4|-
TGTGCCAGCAGGAGGTCGGGACAAACAAATTCACCCCTCCACTTT
CASRRSGQTNSPLHF
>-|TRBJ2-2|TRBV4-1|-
TGCGCCAGCAGCCTTCAGGTGGTTGGGAACACCGGGGAGCTGTTTTTT
CASSLQVVGNTGELFF
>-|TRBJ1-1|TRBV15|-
TGTGCCACCAGCAGAGATCAGGGAGGCGCTTTCTTT
CATSRDQGGAFF
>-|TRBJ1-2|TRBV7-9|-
TGTGCCAGCAGCTTAGCTATGGGGGAGGGAATGCCGGGCGGCTACACCTTC
CASSLAMGEGMPGGYTF
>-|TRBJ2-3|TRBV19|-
TGTGCCAGTAGTGGGCACAGGAGCACAGATACGCAGTATTTT
CASSGHRSTDTQYF
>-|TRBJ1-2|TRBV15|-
TGTGCCACCAGTTTCGGACATCCCTATGGCTACACCTTC
CATSFGHPYGYTF
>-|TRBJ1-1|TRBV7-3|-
TGTGCCAGCAGCTTAAGAAGGAGGGCCGGAGGAACTGAAGCTTTCTTT
CASSLRRRAGGTEAFF
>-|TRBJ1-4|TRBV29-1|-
TGCAGCGTTGGGGGCAGGGAGGGAGATGAAAAACTGTTTTTT
CSVGGREGDEKLFF
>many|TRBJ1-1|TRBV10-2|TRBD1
TGCGCCAGCATCGGTGACAGGGTGACCACTGAAGCTTTCTTT
CASIGDRVTTEAFF
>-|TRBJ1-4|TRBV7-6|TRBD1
TGTGCCAGCAGCTTAGAGGGACAGGCGAGAGCAACTAATGAAAAACTGTTTTTT
CASSLEGQARATNEKLFF
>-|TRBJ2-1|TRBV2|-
TGTGCCAGCAGTGGCGGTCTGACCTACAATGAGCAGTTCTTC
CASSGGLTYNEQFF
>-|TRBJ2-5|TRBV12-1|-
TGTGCCAGCAGCTTTGTTGAGTCAGAGACCCAGTACTTC
CASSFVESETQYF
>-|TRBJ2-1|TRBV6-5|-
TGTGCCAGCAGTTACCTCAGTGGGCGTGAGCAGTTCTTC
CASSYLSGREQFF
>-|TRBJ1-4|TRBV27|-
TGTGCCAGCAGTGCCGGGACAATTAATGAAAAACTGTTTTTT
CASSAGTINEKLFF
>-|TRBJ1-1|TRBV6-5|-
TGTGCCAGCTCCCGGAGGGGCCGGAACACTGAAGCTTTCTTT
CASSRRGRNTEAFF
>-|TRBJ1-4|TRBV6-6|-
TGTGCCAGCAGTCCCCGTGAAAAACTGTTTTTT
CASSPREKLFF
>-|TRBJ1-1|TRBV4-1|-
TGCGCCAGCAGCCAAGTTTCGGGGGTCGACACTGAAGCTTTCTTT
CASSQVSGVDTEAFF
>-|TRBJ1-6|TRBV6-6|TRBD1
TGTGCCAGCAGTTCGACAGGGCCGAAAAATTCACCCCTCCACTTT
CASSSTGPKNSPLHF
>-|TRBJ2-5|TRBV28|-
TGTGCCAGCAGTAGAGGGAAGTTAATGAAACAAGAGACCCAGTACTTC
CASSRGKLMKQETQYF
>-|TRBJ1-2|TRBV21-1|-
TGTGCCAGCACCAAAGGCCCCCGGACAGGCAACGAACGTGGCTACACCTTC
CASTKGPRTGNERGYTF